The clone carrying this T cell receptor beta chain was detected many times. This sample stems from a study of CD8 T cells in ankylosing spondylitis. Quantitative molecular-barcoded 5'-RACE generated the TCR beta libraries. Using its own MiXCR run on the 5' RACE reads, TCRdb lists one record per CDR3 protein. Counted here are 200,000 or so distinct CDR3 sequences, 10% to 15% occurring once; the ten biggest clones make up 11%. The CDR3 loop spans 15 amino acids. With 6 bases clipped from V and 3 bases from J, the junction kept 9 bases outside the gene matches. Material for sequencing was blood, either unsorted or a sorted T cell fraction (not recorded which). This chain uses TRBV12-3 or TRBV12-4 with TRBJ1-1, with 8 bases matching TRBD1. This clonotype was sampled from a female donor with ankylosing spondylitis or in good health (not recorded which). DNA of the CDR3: TGTGCCAGCAGGATGCTGACAGGGGTGGACACTGAAGCTTTCTTT. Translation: CASRMLTGVDTEAFF.